This passage covers 29 T cell receptor beta chains from one sample sequenced in a study of blood T cells in healthy people across ages. The use of a sample-barcoded 5' primer and a J-beta primer mix characterized a second PCR of roughly 7 to 11 cycles. Each CDR3 protein gets one entry after TCRdb re-called the 5' RACE reads with MiXCR. Seen here are under 2 million distinct CDR3 sequences, roughly a third observed once, and the top ten hold approximately 10%. Sequenced: blood. The receptors here all came from a woman aged 25 to 39 in good health.

This clonotype has more than one count but fewer than ten. J is TRBJ2-3 and V is TRBV9, with 13 bases that match TRBD2. The germline gives CDR1 SGDLS, CDR2 YYNGEE. V shed 3 bases and J 3 bases; nucleotides not matched to a gene: 10. This CDR3 has 18 residues. The CDR3 reads CASSGPQLAGGLTDTQYF. For the CDR3, the DNA is TGTGCCAGCAGCGGCCCCCAACTAGCGGGGGGGCTGACAGATACGCAGTATTTT.

This rearrangement joins TRBV9 to TRBJ2-1; 9 nucleotides match TRBD2. This CDR3 spans 15 amino acids. Trimming took 3 bases from V and 7 from J; bases not matched to a gene: 8. Germline CDR1 and CDR2: SGDLS and YYNGEE. The CDR3 spells CASSARGLAQNEQFF. The CDR3 DNA reads TGTGCCAGCAGCGCTCGAGGACTAGCGCAGAATGAGCAGTTCTTC.

J is TRBJ1-5 and V is TRBV25-1; D not certain. The germline V gene encodes CDR1 MGHDK and CDR2 SYGVNS. Trimming shortened V by 3 bases and J by 2 bases, and 5 bases separated the two germline ends. The CDR3 runs to 13 residues. The CDR3: CASSDVGNQPQHF. The CDR3 DNA reads TGTGCCAGCAGTGACGTGGGCAATCAGCCCCAGCATTTT.

This chain connects TRBV5-1 to TRBJ2-2; D gene ambiguous. This CDR3 region has 15 residues. Germline V gene lookup returns CDR1 SGHRS and CDR2 YFSETQ. The V end lost 0 bases, the J end lost 2 bases, and 8 bases lay between the germline ends. The CDR3 reads CASSLEWANTGELFF. CDR3 bases: TGCGCCAGCAGCTTGGAATGGGCTAACACCGGGGAGCTGTTTTTT.

This clonotype was found a few times. This sequence joins TRBV4-1 and TRBJ2-5; 9 positions match TRBD1. V was clipped by 1 base and J by 1 base; unmatched bases: 7. This CDR3 has 17 amino acids. Germline loops: CDR1 MGHRA, CDR2 YSYEKL. The CDR3 bases are TGCGCCAGCAGCCAAGTATATTCGACAGGGGGCCAAGAGACCCAGTACTTC. Protein product: CASSQVYSTGGQETQYF.

This clonotype was observed at least ten times. V gene TRBV5-1 combines with J gene TRBJ2-7; weak D call: TRBD2 (7 bases). The CDR3 sequence is 14 residues long. Germline V gene lookup returns CDR1 SGHRS and CDR2 YFSETQ. The ends were cut back, 1 base at V and 5 bases at J, with 13 bases in the middle. CDR3 nucleotide sequence: TGCGCCAGCAGCTTGACGGGGGGCCTCCACGAGCAGTACTTC. It is translated as CASSLTGGLHEQYF.

The chain carries TRBV20-1 and TRBJ1-2, with D unclear. From germline, CDR1 is DFQATT and CDR2 SNEGSKA (reference sequence). This CDR3 comprises 12 residues. The CDR3 DNA sequence: TGCAGGTCCAAGGCGGTTGGGCTTGGCTACACCTTC. Protein product: CRSKAVGLGYTF.

Concerning this clonotype itself: A much larger clonotype is one base distant, so this may be a read error. V usage is TRBV6-1 and J usage is TRBJ2-1; D is possibly TRBD2 (5 bases). There are 11 residues in the CDR3. Germline V lookup: CDR1 MNHNS, CDR2 SASEGT. Trimming left V 11 bases short and J 10 bases short, with 15 bases between. CDR3 in DNA: TGTGCCGGAGGTCAGAGAAGGGAGCAGTTCTTC. Translated: CAGGQRREQFF.

This clonotype appeared a few times. V usage is TRBV5-1 and J usage is TRBJ2-7, with TRBD2 matching 7 bases. Germline lookup yields CDR1 SGHRS and CDR2 YFSETQ. This CDR3 has 15 residues. V dropped 0 bases and J dropped 5; count of bases not matched to a gene: 8. This CDR3 reads CASSLEGREFDEQYF. Here the CDR3 DNA reads TGCGCCAGCAGCTTGGAAGGGAGGGAGTTCGACGAGCAGTACTTC.

This clonotype was seen a handful of times. CDR3 region: CASSQALRTGIVRAYGYTF. CDR3 sequence (DNA): TGCGCCAGCAGCCAAGCTCTTAGGACAGGTATTGTTCGTGCCTATGGCTACACCTTC. The chain joins TRBV4-1 to TRBJ1-2, with 7 positions matching TRBD1. This CDR3 has 19 residues. The germline CDR1 and CDR2 sequences are MGHRA and YSYEKL. The ends lost 1 base at V and 4 bases at J; junction bases unmatched: 18.

This clonotype has just one count. This chain uses TRBV4-1 with TRBJ2-7; D unresolved. V dropped 3 bases and J dropped 7 bases, with 16 bases sitting between them. Germline CDR1 is MGHRA and CDR2 is YSYEKL. CDR3 length equals 14 residues. The CDR3 DNA follows: TGCGCCAGCAGCCAGGTTGGGAATTACAATGAGCAGTACTTC. Protein: CASSQVGNYNEQYF.

This clonotype was counted a few times. In DNA form, the CDR3 reads TGTGCCAGCAGCTTAGCAGGAGGGGGACTAGCGGGAGGAGGATATGGCAAAAACATTCAGTACTTC. It yields the protein CASSLAGGGLAGGGYGKNIQYF. The rearrangement uses TRBV7-2 and TRBJ2-4, with 15 bases matching TRBD2. This CDR3 region has 22 residues. Germline CDR1 SGHTA, CDR2 FQGNSA. J lost 3 bases, V lost 0 bases, and 15 bases had no gene match.

This clonotype was seen a handful of times. CDR3 in amino acids: CASSLSRDNTDTQYF. CDR3 DNA sequence: TGCGCCAGCAGCTTGTCGCGGGATAACACAGATACGCAGTATTTT. The chain links TRBV5-1 to TRBJ2-3; tentative D call: TRBD2 (6 bases). Germline values: CDR1 SGHRS, CDR2 YFSETQ. This CDR3 contains 15 residues. The V end lost 1 base, the J end lost 2 bases, and 11 bases lay between the germline ends.

The chain recombines TRBV11-2 with TRBJ2-5; D is perhaps TRBD1 (6 bases). The CDR3 contains 14 residues. The germline gives CDR1 SGHAT, CDR2 FQNNGV. V lost 5 bases and J 5 bases, leaving 15 bases between the germline ends. CDR3 DNA: TGTGCCAGCAGCCCCCAGGGGTTTAGGGAGACCCAGTACTTC. Protein product: CASSPQGFRETQYF.

The chain is built from TRBV6-5 and TRBJ2-4; 13 bases fit TRBD2. Per germline, CDR1 MNHEY and CDR2 SVGAGI. V shed 4 bases and J 5 bases; nucleotides not matched to a gene: 11. The CDR3 length is 18 residues. CDR3 in amino acids: CASSSTRLAGGSENIQYF. The CDR3 DNA reads as TGTGCCAGCAGTTCTACCAGACTAGCGGGAGGTTCTGAAAACATTCAGTACTTC.

The sample holds a few counts of this clonotype. The chain couples TRBV18 to TRBJ2-4; D gene unclear. V was clipped by 4 bases and J by 4 bases, with 11 bases between them. This CDR3 has 14 residues. The germline CDR1 and CDR2 sequences are KGHSH and LQKENI. CDR3 region: CASSLVGTKNIQYF. CDR3 nucleotide sequence: TGTGCCAGCTCACTTGTGGGCACTAAAAACATTCAGTACTTC.

This clonotype was seen repeatedly, ten times or more. The rearrangement uses TRBV18 and TRBJ2-1; the D call may be TRBD1 or TRBD2 (5 bases each). With 0 bases removed from V and 0 bases from J, the gap between germline ends came to 9 bases. The CDR3 totals 16 residues. Germline CDR1 KGHSH, CDR2 LQKENI. The CDR3, as DNA: TGTGCCAGCTCACCACCGGGACGGAGCTCCTACAATGAGCAGTTCTTC. Its protein is CASSPPGRSSYNEQFF.

As to this clonotype: A much larger clone differs by one base, so this may be a read error. The V and J genes are TRBV28 and TRBJ2-5; weak D call: TRBD2 (6 bases). The CDR3 totals 13 residues. From germline, CDR1 is MDHEN and CDR2 SYDVKM. The ends were cut back, 1 base at V and 7 bases at J, with 10 bases in the middle. The CDR3 is CASSLLWRGTQYF. The CDR3 DNA reads as TGTGCCAGCAGTTTATTGTGGCGGGGGACCCAGTACTTC.

The V call is TRBV7-3, the J call TRBJ2-1; 9 bases line up with TRBD2. Germline CDR1 reads SGHTA; CDR2 reads FQGTGA. CDR3 size: 16 residues. Trimming removed 2 bases from V and 9 bases from J; junction bases left unmatched: 11. The CDR3 nucleotides are TGTGCCAGCAGCTTAGGGGCGGGAGGGCAGCGGGGTGAGCAGTTCTTC. It is translated as CASSLGAGGQRGEQFF.

J is TRBJ1-1 and V is TRBV6-4; D not certain. The CDR3 is made up of 13 amino acids. Germline values: CDR1 MRHNA, CDR2 SNTAGT. Trimming took 9 bases from V and 6 from J, leaving 17 bases between them. CDR3 bases: TGTGCCAGTAAGGTGGGAGAGAGGGCTGAAGCTTTCTTT. Its protein is CASKVGERAEAFF.

This clonotype appeared a few times. V is TRBV7-9 and J is TRBJ2-1, with TRBD2 matching 8 bases. Germline CDR1 and CDR2: SEHNR and FQNEAQ (reference sequence). J lost 10 bases, V lost 1 base, and 9 bases had no gene match. The CDR3 has 15 amino acids. CDR3 in DNA: TGTGCCAGCAGCTTAGGGGCTAGCGGGCTCAGGGAGCAGTTCTTC. Amino acid sequence: CASSLGASGLREQFF.

This clonotype was seen at least ten times. The V gene is TRBV12-3 or TRBV12-4, the J gene TRBJ2-3, with D hard to call. The CDR3 runs to 12 residues. V lost 4 bases and J lost 6, with 8 bases in between. The CDR3 region is CASSSIGDTQYF. DNA of the CDR3: TGTGCCAGCAGTTCCATAGGGGATACGCAGTATTTT.

The chain employs TRBV20-1 and TRBJ2-7; tentatively, D is TRBD2 (6 bases). V lost 8 bases, J lost 7 bases, and 24 bases lay in between. The CDR3 has 14 amino acids. Germline V lookup: CDR1 DFQATT, CDR2 SNEGSKA (reference sequence). CDR3 DNA: TGCAGTTCGAGGGACTTCCCGGCGAACAATGAGCAGTACTTC. Protein sequence: CSSRDFPANNEQYF.

This clonotype was detected only a few times. The V and J genes are TRBV6-1 and TRBJ1-1, with D perhaps matching TRBD1 (5 bases). The length of the CDR3 is 10 residues. With 11 bases removed from V and 10 bases from J, the gap between germline ends came to 14 bases. The germline V gene encodes CDR1 MNHNS and CDR2 SASEGT. In nucleotides, the CDR3 is TGTGCCCTAATGGGGCTTGGAGCTTTCTTT. Translation gives CALMGLGAFF.

The chain joins TRBV28 to TRBJ2-7, with 9 nucleotides matching TRBD2. CDR1 and CDR2 (germline): MDHEN, SYDVKM. The CDR3 is 14 residues long. Trimming cost V 6 bases and J 5 bases; bases outside gene matches: 8. The CDR3 spells CASRKSGRRDEQYF. CDR3 coding DNA: TGTGCCAGCAGGAAAAGCGGGAGGAGAGACGAGCAGTACTTC.

This clonotype came up a few times. The V gene is TRBV29-1, the J gene TRBJ2-4; D might be TRBD1 or TRBD2, each matching 5 bases. The CDR3 has 11 amino acids. The V end was cut by 6 bases, the J end by 11 bases, with 14 bases between. Germline V lookup: CDR1 SQVTM, CDR2 ANQGSEA. This chain's CDR3 is CSVRGVSVQYF. In DNA form, the CDR3 reads TGCAGCGTAAGAGGGGTCTCGGTTCAGTACTTC.

The chain combines TRBV15 with TRBJ1-5, with a tentative D call TRBD1 (5 bases). CDR3 length: 15 residues. Germline CDR1 and CDR2: LNHNV and YYDKDF (reference sequence). Trimming took 5 bases from V and 1 from J, leaving 12 bases between them. The CDR3: CATSERDSSNQPQHF. CDR3 sequence (DNA): TGTGCCACCAGCGAACGTGACAGCAGCAATCAGCCCCAGCATTTT.

The gene calls are TRBV14 and TRBJ2-1; possible D gene TRBD2, 7 bases. The CDR3 runs 18 residues. CDR1 is SGHDN and CDR2 is FVKESK in the germline V gene. V lost 4 bases and J lost 1, with 20 bases in between. The CDR3 spells CASSRLTGGGRSYNEQFF. In DNA form, the CDR3 reads TGTGCCAGCAGCCGCCTCACCGGCGGGGGCCGATCCTACAATGAGCAGTTCTTC.

The gene calls are TRBV15 and TRBJ1-2, with a possible D match to TRBD1 (5 bases). Trimming removed 0 bases from V and 4 bases from J, with 12 bases in between. The CDR3 sequence is 15 residues long. The germline V gene encodes CDR1 LNHNV and CDR2 YYDKDF (reference sequence). This chain's CDR3 is CATSRDQKGFYGYTF. Here the CDR3 DNA reads TGTGCCACCAGCAGAGATCAGAAGGGGTTCTATGGCTACACCTTC. The whole variable domain, remainder taken from reference TRBV15 and TRBJ1-2, is DAMVIQNPRYQVTQFGKPVTLSCSQTLNHNVMYWYQQKSSQAPKLLFHYYDKDFNNEADTPDNFQSRRPNTSFCFLDIRSPGLGDTAMYLCATSRDQKGFYGYTFGSGTRLTVV.